The T cell receptor beta chain described here comes from a study of T cells in Graves' hyperthyroidism and ophthalmopathy. Overall study context: Peripheral blood was collected at initial diagnosis, before any treatment. General study points: Ophthalmopathy, which appeared later, was predicted by the model a median about 6 months before onset.

V gave up 4 bases and J gave up 3 bases; unmatched junction bases: 6. This CDR3 region has 17 residues. Germline V gene sequence: CDR1 KGHDR, CDR2 SFDVKD. Using RNA transcripts as the source, TCR beta CDR3 regions were amplified. The primer set for the first-round RT-PCR of the TCR CDR3 was HTBI. MiXCR was run by TCRdb on the multiplex PCR reads, yielding one entry per CDR3 protein. This sample has under 300,000 distinct CDR3 sequences, with approximately 13% found just once. A lack of ophthalmopathy progression within 18 months defined stable Graves' hyperthyroidism. Exclusion of patients followed from uncontrolled infection, other autoimmune disease, pregnancy or lactation. Many counts were recorded for this clonotype. Its antigen is not identified.

This chain joins TRBV24-1 and TRBJ2-3, with 13 bases aligning to TRBD2. The sequence was obtained from a woman aged 40 to 49 with Graves' hyperthyroidism. Sequencing used blood. The DNA for the CDR3 is TGTGCCACCAGTGACCGGGGACTAGCGGGATTAACAGATACGCAGTATTTT. As protein: CATSDRGLAGLTDTQYF.